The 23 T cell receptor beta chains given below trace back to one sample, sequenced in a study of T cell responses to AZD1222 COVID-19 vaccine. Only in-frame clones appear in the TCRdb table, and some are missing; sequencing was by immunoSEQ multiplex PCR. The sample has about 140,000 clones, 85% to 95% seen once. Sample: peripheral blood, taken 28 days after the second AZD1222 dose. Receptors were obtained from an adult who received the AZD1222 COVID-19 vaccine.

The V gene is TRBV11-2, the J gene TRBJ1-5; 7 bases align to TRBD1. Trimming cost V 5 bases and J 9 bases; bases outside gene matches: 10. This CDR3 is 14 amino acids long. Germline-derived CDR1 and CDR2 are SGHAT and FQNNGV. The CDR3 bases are TGTGCCAGCAGCCAGGGGGGGCAGGGGGTGCCCCAGCATTTT. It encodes CASSQGGQGVPQHF.

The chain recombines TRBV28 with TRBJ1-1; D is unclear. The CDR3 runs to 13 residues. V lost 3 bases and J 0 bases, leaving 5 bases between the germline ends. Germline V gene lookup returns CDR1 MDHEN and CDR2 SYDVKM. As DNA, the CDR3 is TGTGCCAGCAGTTTGCAGATGAACACTGAAGCTTTCTTT. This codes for CASSLQMNTEAFF.

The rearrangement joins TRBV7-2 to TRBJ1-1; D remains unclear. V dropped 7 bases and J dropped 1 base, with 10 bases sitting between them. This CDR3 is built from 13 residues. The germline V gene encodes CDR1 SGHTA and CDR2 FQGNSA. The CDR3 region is CASNLNRNTEAFF. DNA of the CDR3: TGTGCCAGCAATCTAAACAGGAACACTGAAGCTTTCTTT.

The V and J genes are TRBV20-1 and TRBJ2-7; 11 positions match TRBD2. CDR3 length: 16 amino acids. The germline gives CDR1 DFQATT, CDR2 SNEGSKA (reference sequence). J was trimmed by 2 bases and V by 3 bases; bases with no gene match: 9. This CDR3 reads CSASLRLAGGPYEQYF. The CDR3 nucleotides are TGCAGTGCTAGTCTTCGTCTAGCGGGAGGCCCCTACGAGCAGTACTTC.

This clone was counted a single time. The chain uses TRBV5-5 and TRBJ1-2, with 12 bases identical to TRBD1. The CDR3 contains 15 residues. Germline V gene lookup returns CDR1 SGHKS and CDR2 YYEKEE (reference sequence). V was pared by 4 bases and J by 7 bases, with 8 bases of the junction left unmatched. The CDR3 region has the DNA TGTGCCAGCAGCGGGAGGGACAGGGGGCCGCCTGGCTACACCTTC. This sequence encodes CASSGRDRGPPGYTF.

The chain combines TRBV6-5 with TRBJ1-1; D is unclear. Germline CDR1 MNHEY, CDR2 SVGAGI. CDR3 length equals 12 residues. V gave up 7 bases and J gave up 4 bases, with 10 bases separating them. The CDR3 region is CASNDPGTEAFF. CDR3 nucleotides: TGTGCCAGCAACGATCCGGGCACTGAAGCTTTCTTT.

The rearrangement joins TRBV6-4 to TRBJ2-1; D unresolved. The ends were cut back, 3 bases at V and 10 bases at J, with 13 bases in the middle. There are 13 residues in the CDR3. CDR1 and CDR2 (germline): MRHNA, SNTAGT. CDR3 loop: CASSEGPYGEQFF. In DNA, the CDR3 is TGTGCCAGCAGTGAAGGACCCTATGGGGAGCAGTTCTTC.

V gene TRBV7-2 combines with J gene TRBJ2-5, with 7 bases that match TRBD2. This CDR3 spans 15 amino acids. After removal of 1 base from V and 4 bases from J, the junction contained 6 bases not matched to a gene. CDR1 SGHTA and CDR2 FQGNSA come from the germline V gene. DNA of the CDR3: TGTGCCAGCAGCTTAGTACGGGGGAGGGGAGAGACCCAGTACTTC. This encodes CASSLVRGRGETQYF.

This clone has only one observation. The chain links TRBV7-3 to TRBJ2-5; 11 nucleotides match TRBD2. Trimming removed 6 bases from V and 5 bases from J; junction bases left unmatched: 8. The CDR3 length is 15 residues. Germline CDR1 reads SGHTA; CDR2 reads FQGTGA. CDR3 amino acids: CASRWGLADGETQYF. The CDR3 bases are TGTGCCAGCAGGTGGGGACTAGCGGACGGGGAGACCCAGTACTTC.

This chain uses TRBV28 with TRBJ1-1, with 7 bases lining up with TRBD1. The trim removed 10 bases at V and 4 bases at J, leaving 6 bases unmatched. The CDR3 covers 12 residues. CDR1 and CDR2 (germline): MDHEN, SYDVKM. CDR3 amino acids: CATKQGSTEAFF. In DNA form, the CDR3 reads TGTGCCACCAAACAGGGGAGCACTGAAGCTTTCTTT. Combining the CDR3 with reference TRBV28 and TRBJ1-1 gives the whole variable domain DVKVTQSSRYLVKRTGEKVFLECVQDMDHENMFWYRQDPGLGLRLIYFSYDVKMKEKGDIPEGYSVSREKKERFSLILESASTNQTSMYLCATKQGSTEAFFGQGTRLTVV.

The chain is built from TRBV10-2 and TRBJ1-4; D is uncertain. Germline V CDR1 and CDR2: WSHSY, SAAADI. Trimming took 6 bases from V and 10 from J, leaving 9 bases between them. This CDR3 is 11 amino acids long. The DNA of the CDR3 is TGCGCCAGCAGCACCCTTGGAAAACTGTTTTTT. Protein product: CASSTLGKLFF.

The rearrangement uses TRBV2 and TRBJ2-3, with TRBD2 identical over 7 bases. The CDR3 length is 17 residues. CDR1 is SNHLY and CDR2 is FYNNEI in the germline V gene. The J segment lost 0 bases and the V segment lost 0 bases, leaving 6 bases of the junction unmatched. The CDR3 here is CASSEAELALSTDTQYF. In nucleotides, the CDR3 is TGTGCCAGCAGTGAAGCGGAACTAGCGTTGAGCACAGATACGCAGTATTTT. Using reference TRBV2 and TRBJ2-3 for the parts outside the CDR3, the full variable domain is EPEVTQTPSHQVTQMGQEVILRCVPISNHLYFYWYRQILGQKVEFLVSFYNNEISEKSEIFDDQFSVERPDGSNFTLKIRSTKLEDSAMYFCASSEAELALSTDTQYFGPGTRLTVL.

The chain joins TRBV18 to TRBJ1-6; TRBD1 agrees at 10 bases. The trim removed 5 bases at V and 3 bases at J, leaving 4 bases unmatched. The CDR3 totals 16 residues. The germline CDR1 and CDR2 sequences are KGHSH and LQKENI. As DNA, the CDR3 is TGTGCCAGCTCAAAGGACAGGGGGAACTATAATTCACCCCTCCACTTT. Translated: CASSKDRGNYNSPLHF.

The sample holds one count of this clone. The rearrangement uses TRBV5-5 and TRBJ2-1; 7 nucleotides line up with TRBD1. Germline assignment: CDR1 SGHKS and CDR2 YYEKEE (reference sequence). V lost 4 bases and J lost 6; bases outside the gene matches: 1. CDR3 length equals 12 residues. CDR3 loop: CASSGDSNEQFF. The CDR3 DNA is TGTGCCAGCAGCGGGGACAGCAATGAGCAGTTCTTC.

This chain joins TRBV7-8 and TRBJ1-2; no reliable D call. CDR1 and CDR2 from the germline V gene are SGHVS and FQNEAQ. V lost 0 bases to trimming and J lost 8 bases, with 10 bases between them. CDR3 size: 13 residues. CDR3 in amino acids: CASSLAAVGGYTF. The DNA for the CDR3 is TGTGCCAGCAGCTTAGCGGCAGTTGGGGGCTACACCTTC.

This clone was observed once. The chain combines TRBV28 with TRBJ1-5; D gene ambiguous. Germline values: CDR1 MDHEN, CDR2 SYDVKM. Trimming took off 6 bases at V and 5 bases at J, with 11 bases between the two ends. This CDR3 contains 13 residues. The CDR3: CASRVRVDQPQHF. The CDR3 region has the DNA TGTGCCAGCAGAGTACGGGTTGATCAGCCCCAGCATTTT.

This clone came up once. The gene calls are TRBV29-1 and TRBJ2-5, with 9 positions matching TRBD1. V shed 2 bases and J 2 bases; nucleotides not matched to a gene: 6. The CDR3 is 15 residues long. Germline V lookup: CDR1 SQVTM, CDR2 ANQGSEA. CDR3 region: CSVEKAGTGQETQYF. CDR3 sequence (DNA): TGCAGCGTTGAAAAGGCAGGGACAGGGCAAGAGACCCAGTACTTC.

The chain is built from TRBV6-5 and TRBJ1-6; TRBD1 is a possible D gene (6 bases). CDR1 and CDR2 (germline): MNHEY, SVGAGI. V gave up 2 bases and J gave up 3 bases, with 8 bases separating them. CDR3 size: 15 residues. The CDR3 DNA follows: TGTGCCAGCAGTTACGGACAGCTCTATAATTCACCCCTCCACTTT. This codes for CASSYGQLYNSPLHF.

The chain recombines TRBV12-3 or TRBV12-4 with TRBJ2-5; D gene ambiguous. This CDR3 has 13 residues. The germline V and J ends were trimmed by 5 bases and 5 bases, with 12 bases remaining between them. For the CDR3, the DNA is TGTGCCAGCAGTCCATCGACGGGCGAGACCCAGTACTTC. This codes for CASSPSTGETQYF.

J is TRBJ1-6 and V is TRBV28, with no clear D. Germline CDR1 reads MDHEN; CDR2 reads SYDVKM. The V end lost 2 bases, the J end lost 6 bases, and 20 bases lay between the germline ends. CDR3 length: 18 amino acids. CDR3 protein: CASSLIKVDADFNSPLHF. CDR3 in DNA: TGTGCCAGCAGTTTAATTAAGGTGGACGCAGACTTTAATTCACCCCTCCACTTT. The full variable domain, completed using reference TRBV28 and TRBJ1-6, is DVKVTQSSRYLVKRTGEKVFLECVQDMDHENMFWYRQDPGLGLRLIYFSYDVKMKEKGDIPEGYSVSREKKERFSLILESASTNQTSMYLCASSLIKVDADFNSPLHFGNGTRLTVT.

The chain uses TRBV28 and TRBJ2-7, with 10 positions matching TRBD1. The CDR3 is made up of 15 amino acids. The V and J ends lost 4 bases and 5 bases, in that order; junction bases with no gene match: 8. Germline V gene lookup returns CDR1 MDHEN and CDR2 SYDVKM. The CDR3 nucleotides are TGTGCCAGCAGTTCCGGGACAGGGGTTATGGACGAGCAGTACTTC. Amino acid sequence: CASSSGTGVMDEQYF. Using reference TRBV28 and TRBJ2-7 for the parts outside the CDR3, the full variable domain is DVKVTQSSRYLVKRTGEKVFLECVQDMDHENMFWYRQDPGLGLRLIYFSYDVKMKEKGDIPEGYSVSREKKERFSLILESASTNQTSMYLCASSSGTGVMDEQYFGPGTRLTVT.

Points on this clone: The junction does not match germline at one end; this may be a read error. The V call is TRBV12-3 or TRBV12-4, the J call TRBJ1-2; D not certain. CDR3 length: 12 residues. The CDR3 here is CASSLEARGTEF. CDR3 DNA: TGTGCCAGCAGTTTAGAAGCCCGGGGAACTGAATTC.

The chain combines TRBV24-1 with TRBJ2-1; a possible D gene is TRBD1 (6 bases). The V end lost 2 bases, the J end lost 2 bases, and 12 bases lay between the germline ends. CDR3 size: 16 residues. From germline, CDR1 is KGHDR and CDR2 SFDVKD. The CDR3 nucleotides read TGTGCCACCAGTGATTCCTGGACAGAGACCTACAATGAGCAGTTCTTC. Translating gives CATSDSWTETYNEQFF.